Listed below are T cell receptor beta chains from one sample, sequenced in a study of cytomegalovirus exposure and HLA in healthy donors. The protocol was immunoSEQ multiplex PCR, while the TCRdb copy is restricted to in-frame clones and leaves out a portion. This sample has approximately 210,000 clones, with 75% to 85% found just once. Sequencing was performed on PBMCs. The receptors here all came from a woman aged 45-65 years in good health and CMV-seronegative. The CDR3 runs from the conserved cysteine through the conserved F or W. D genes are given only for firm matches. The size field is filled for only some rows; it gives once, few, many or a size class.

D	size	V	J	CDR3	DNA
TRBD1	few	TRBV5-6	TRBJ1-1	CASSWLRDRVNTEAFF	TGTGCCAGCAGCTGGCTAAGGGACAGGGTGAACACTGAAGCTTTCTTT
NA	NA	TRBV4-2	TRBJ2-3	CASSQARYAQYF	TGTGCCAGCAGCCAAGCGAGATATGCGCAGTATTTT
TRBD1	NA	TRBV5-4	TRBJ1-2	CASSFGTGMMYGYTF	TGTGCCAGCAGCTTCGGGACAGGGATGATGTATGGCTACACCTTC
NA	few	TRBV28	TRBJ1-1	CASSYPPSPNTEAFF	TGTGCCAGCAGTTATCCCCCGAGTCCAAACACTGAAGCTTTCTTT
TRBD1	NA	TRBV7-2	TRBJ2-1	CASSLGQGHNEQFF	TGTGCCAGCAGCTTAGGACAGGGGCACAATGAGCAGTTCTTC
NA	NA	TRBV10-3	TRBJ2-3	CAISESVATDTQYF	TGTGCCATCAGTGAGTCGGTAGCTACAGATACGCAGTATTTT
TRBD2	NA	TRBV4-3	TRBJ2-5	CASSQEGSGRAQETQYF	TGCGCCAGCAGCCAAGAAGGGAGCGGGAGGGCTCAAGAGACCCAGTACTTC
NA	NA	TRBV6-1	TRBJ1-1	CASRGLAGTEAFF	TGTGCCAGCAGGGGCTTGGCAGGCACTGAAGCTTTCTTT
NA	few	TRBV4-3	TRBJ1-1	CASSQDYRGRAFF	TGCGCCAGCAGCCAAGATTACCGAGGGAGAGCTTTCTTT
TRBD1	NA	TRBV27	TRBJ1-2	CASSSGGFFGYTF	TGTGCCAGCAGTTCAGGGGGCTTTTTTGGCTACACCTTC
TRBD2	NA	TRBV5-1	TRBJ2-1	CASSSVPGLAGRHNEQFF	TGCGCCAGCAGCTCTGTCCCGGGACTAGCGGGGCGTCACAATGAGCAGTTCTTC
NA	NA	TRBV5-4	TRBJ1-2	CASSLRHTGYTF	TGTGCCAGCAGCCTGAGGCACACGGGCTACACCTTC
NA	NA	TRBV21-1	TRBJ2-4	CASSKARGQGSDIQYF	TGTGCCAGCAGCAAAGCGAGGGGACAGGGTAGCGACATTCAGTACTTC
NA	NA	TRBV4-3	TRBJ2-3	CASSQVFAGSTDTQYF	TGCGCCAGCAGCCAAGTATTCGCGGGGAGCACAGATACGCAGTATTTT
TRBD1	NA	TRBV15	TRBJ2-7	CATSRTRDRVHEQYF	TGTGCCACCAGCAGAACTCGGGACAGGGTTCACGAGCAGTACTTC